Listed below are T cell receptor beta chains from one sample, sequenced in a study of OX40 agonist ivuxolimab in advanced cancers. Generated by immunoSEQ multiplex PCR, the TCRdb table keeps only in-frame clones and is missing some. The profile shows some 70,000 clones, over 80% of them singletons. This specimen consisted of CD4+ or CD8+ T cells sorted from blood, obtained in a trial of the OX40 agonist ivuxolimab. The receptor source for this set is an adult with an advanced solid tumor such as melanoma, head and neck, liver or kidney cancer. CDR3s include the opening cysteine and the closing phenylalanine or tryptophan. Each record gives: D gene, J gene, V gene, clone size, CDR3 DNA, CDR3 protein. A D gene is named only where the DNA matches it firmly. The size field is filled for only some rows; it gives once, few, many or a size class.

d_call: TRBD1
j_call: TRBJ1-1
v_call: TRBV9
clone_size: NA
cdr3_nt: TGTGCCAGCAGCGGTGGGACAGGGAAAAACACTGAAGCTTTCTTT
cdr3_aa: CASSGGTGKNTEAFF

d_call: NA
j_call: TRBJ1-1
v_call: TRBV29-1
clone_size: NA
cdr3_nt: TGCAGCGTTGGGGCGGGGCTCACTGAAGCTTTCTTT
cdr3_aa: CSVGAGLTEAFF

d_call: NA
j_call: TRBJ1-2
v_call: TRBV30
clone_size: few
cdr3_nt: TGTGCCTGGAGTGTTCAGGGACCTAACTATGGCTACACCTTC
cdr3_aa: CAWSVQGPNYGYTF

d_call: NA
j_call: TRBJ2-7
v_call: TRBV6-6
clone_size: NA
cdr3_nt: TGTGCCAGCAGTTTGATTAGTACCTACGAGCAGTACTTC
cdr3_aa: CASSLISTYEQYF

d_call: TRBD2
j_call: TRBJ2-7
v_call: TRBV29-1
clone_size: NA
cdr3_nt: TGCAGCGTTGACTCTAGCGGGAGCTCCTACGAGCAGTACTTC
cdr3_aa: CSVDSSGSSYEQYF

d_call: TRBD1
j_call: TRBJ2-7
v_call: TRBV19
clone_size: NA
cdr3_nt: TGTGCCAGTAGTCCAACCGGGACAGGTGTTGAGCAGTACTTC
cdr3_aa: CASSPTGTGVEQYF

d_call: NA
j_call: TRBJ2-3
v_call: TRBV7-9
clone_size: few
cdr3_nt: TGTGCCAGCAGCCCCCGGGGACCAGATACGCAGTATTTT
cdr3_aa: CASSPRGPDTQYF

d_call: NA
j_call: TRBJ1-1
v_call: TRBV5-1
clone_size: NA
cdr3_nt: TGCGCCAGCAGCTTGGTGGACAACACTGAAGCTTTCTTT
cdr3_aa: CASSLVDNTEAFF

d_call: NA
j_call: TRBJ1-3
v_call: TRBV25-1
clone_size: NA
cdr3_nt: TGTGCCAGCAGTGAATCCAGGGCTGGAAACACCATATATTTT
cdr3_aa: CASSESRAGNTIYF

d_call: NA
j_call: TRBJ2-3
v_call: TRBV19
clone_size: NA
cdr3_nt: TGTGCCAGTATTCGACTCCAGGAAGATACGCAGTATTTT
cdr3_aa: CASIRLQEDTQYF

d_call: NA
j_call: TRBJ1-1
v_call: TRBV5-1
clone_size: NA
cdr3_nt: TGCGCCAGCAGCCGAGGGACCGCGCAGTTGAACACTGAAGCTTTCTTT
cdr3_aa: CASSRGTAQLNTEAFF

d_call: TRBD1
j_call: TRBJ2-5
v_call: TRBV11-2
clone_size: NA
cdr3_nt: TGTGCCAGCAGCAACGACCGGGACAGGGGGAAGACCCAGTACTTC
cdr3_aa: CASSNDRDRGKTQYF

d_call: NA
j_call: TRBJ2-3
v_call: TRBV10-3
clone_size: once
cdr3_nt: TGTGCCATCAGTGCAGCAGATACGCAGTATTTT
cdr3_aa: CAISAADTQYF

d_call: NA
j_call: TRBJ2-5
v_call: TRBV28
clone_size: NA
cdr3_nt: TGTGCCAGCAGCCTGAGGGATCAGACCCAGTACTTC
cdr3_aa: CASSLRDQTQYF

d_call: NA
j_call: TRBJ2-3
v_call: TRBV5-1
clone_size: NA
cdr3_nt: TGCGCCAGCAATCAGATGGCCTCGACAGATACGCAGTATTTT
cdr3_aa: CASNQMASTDTQYF

d_call: TRBD1
j_call: TRBJ2-2
v_call: TRBV10-2
clone_size: few
cdr3_nt: TGCGCCAGCAGGGGACAGGGGGCCGGGGAGCTGTTTTTT
cdr3_aa: CASRGQGAGELFF

d_call: NA
j_call: TRBJ2-7
v_call: TRBV5-1
clone_size: NA
cdr3_nt: TGCGCCAGCAGCTTGGAAATGCGCGAGCAGTACTTC
cdr3_aa: CASSLEMREQYF

d_call: TRBD2
j_call: TRBJ2-7
v_call: TRBV6-6
clone_size: NA
cdr3_nt: TGTGCCAGCACCCCCACAGCGGGAGAAGGGTACGAGCAGTACTTC
cdr3_aa: CASTPTAGEGYEQYF

d_call: TRBD2
j_call: TRBJ2-1
v_call: TRBV18
clone_size: NA
cdr3_nt: TGTGCCAGCTCACCATTAACTAGCGGCGCACTCTACAATGAGCAGTTCTTC
cdr3_aa: CASSPLTSGALYNEQFF

d_call: NA
j_call: TRBJ2-7
v_call: TRBV5-1
clone_size: NA
cdr3_nt: TGCGCCAGCAGCCATGGACAGTCCTACGAGCAGTACTTC
cdr3_aa: CASSHGQSYEQYF

d_call: NA
j_call: TRBJ2-2
v_call: TRBV5-1
clone_size: NA
cdr3_nt: TGCGCCAGCAGCTTGGCAGGAGCGAACACCGGGGAGCTGTTTTTT
cdr3_aa: CASSLAGANTGELFF

d_call: TRBD2
j_call: TRBJ2-7
v_call: TRBV6-5
clone_size: NA
cdr3_nt: TGTGCCAGCAGACTACTTGGCGGGAGGCTGTCCTTC
cdr3_aa: CASRLLGGRLSF

d_call: TRBD1
j_call: TRBJ2-2
v_call: TRBV7-3
clone_size: NA
cdr3_nt: TGTGCCAGCAGCCCGGCACGTCCCGGGACAGGGGGCGTCACCGGGGAGCTGTTTTTT
cdr3_aa: CASSPARPGTGGVTGELFF

d_call: NA
j_call: TRBJ2-1
v_call: TRBV2
clone_size: NA
cdr3_nt: TGTGCCAGCAGTGGAACTGGGCGTGAAGGGGGTGAGCAGTTCTTC
cdr3_aa: CASSGTGREGGEQFF

d_call: NA
j_call: TRBJ2-1
v_call: TRBV6-1
clone_size: NA
cdr3_nt: TGTGCCAGCAGTGCTCAGGGGAATGAGCAGTTCTTC
cdr3_aa: CASSAQGNEQFF

d_call: NA
j_call: TRBJ1-2
v_call: TRBV7-8
clone_size: NA
cdr3_nt: TGTGCCAGCAGCTTAGGACGGGACTATGGCTACACCTTC
cdr3_aa: CASSLGRDYGYTF

d_call: NA
j_call: TRBJ2-5
v_call: TRBV14
clone_size: NA
cdr3_nt: TGTGCCAGCAGCCAAGTGGGTAGGGGATTTGGGGAGACCCAGTACTTC
cdr3_aa: CASSQVGRGFGETQYF

d_call: TRBD2
j_call: TRBJ2-1
v_call: TRBV5-1
clone_size: NA
cdr3_nt: TGCGCCAGCAGCCCCGGACTAGCGGGAGGGCCGGGTTATGAGCAGTTCTTC
cdr3_aa: CASSPGLAGGPGYEQFF

d_call: TRBD1
j_call: TRBJ2-1
v_call: TRBV6-5
clone_size: NA
cdr3_nt: TGTGCCAGCAGCCGGGACAGGGACGCCAATGAGCAGTTCTTC
cdr3_aa: CASSRDRDANEQFF

d_call: NA
j_call: TRBJ2-1
v_call: TRBV15
clone_size: NA
cdr3_nt: TGTGCCACCAGCCCCCCCCACAATGAGCAGTTCTTC
cdr3_aa: CATSPPHNEQFF

d_call: TRBD1
j_call: TRBJ2-2
v_call: TRBV2
clone_size: medium-sized
cdr3_nt: TGTGCCAGCACCCAGACAGGGACCGGGAAGCTGTTTTTT
cdr3_aa: CASTQTGTGKLFF

d_call: NA
j_call: TRBJ1-1
v_call: TRBV9
clone_size: NA
cdr3_nt: TGTGCCAGCAGCGTAGATCAGGGACGGACTGAAGCTTTCTTT
cdr3_aa: CASSVDQGRTEAFF